This TCR beta chain was recovered during a study of shared clonotypes between healthy human individuals. This table comes from immunoSEQ multiplex PCR, and its TCRdb copy is limited to in-frame clones, with some not included. The sample holds about 1.9 million clones, around 95% seen once. For this clone: What it binds is not known.

V shed 1 base and J shed 1 base, with 11 bases lying between them. CDR3 size: 15 residues. CDR1 and CDR2 (germline): SEHNR, FQNEAQ (reference sequence). General observations from the study: Clonotypes that were shared across a handful of donors made up around 5% of naive CD4 clonotypes. The study drew on few donors, limiting represented genetic and exposure-history diversity.

As defined, naive CD8 cells were CD45RO-negative and positively selected for CCR7, with terminally differentiated effector memory CD45RA+ cells excluded. All the donors were Caucasian adults who lived in Nashville, Tennessee. Sequencing input: naive CD8+ T cells from PBMCs. This clonotype was obtained from a man younger than 35 in good health. Some clones in this sample may be carry-over from other donors' samples. The rearrangement joins TRBV7-9 to TRBJ2-7; unclear D gene. The CDR3 here is CASSLDSKPSYEQYF. In DNA, the CDR3 is TGTGCCAGCAGCTTAGACTCAAAACCGTCCTACGAGCAGTACTTC.